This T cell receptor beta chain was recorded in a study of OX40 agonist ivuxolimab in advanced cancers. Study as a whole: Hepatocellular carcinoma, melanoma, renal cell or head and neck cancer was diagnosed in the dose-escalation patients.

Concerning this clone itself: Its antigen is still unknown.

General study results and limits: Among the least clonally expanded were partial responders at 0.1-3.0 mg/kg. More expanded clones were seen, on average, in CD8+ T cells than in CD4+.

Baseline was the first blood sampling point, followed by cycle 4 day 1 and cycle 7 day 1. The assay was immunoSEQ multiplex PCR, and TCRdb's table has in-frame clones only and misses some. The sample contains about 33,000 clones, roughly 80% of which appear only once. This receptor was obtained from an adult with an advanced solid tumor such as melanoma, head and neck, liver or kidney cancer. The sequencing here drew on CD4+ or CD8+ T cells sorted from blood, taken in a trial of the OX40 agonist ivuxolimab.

CDR3 sequence reads: CASSFSTGAYEQYF. The DNA of the CDR3 is TGTGCCAGCAGTTTTAGCACAGGGGCCTACGAGCAGTACTTC. This rearrangement joins TRBV11-2 to TRBJ2-7, with 7 bases matching TRBD1. Per germline, CDR1 SGHAT and CDR2 FQNNGV. CDR3 length equals 14 residues. V shed 6 bases and J 2 bases; nucleotides not matched to a gene: 7.